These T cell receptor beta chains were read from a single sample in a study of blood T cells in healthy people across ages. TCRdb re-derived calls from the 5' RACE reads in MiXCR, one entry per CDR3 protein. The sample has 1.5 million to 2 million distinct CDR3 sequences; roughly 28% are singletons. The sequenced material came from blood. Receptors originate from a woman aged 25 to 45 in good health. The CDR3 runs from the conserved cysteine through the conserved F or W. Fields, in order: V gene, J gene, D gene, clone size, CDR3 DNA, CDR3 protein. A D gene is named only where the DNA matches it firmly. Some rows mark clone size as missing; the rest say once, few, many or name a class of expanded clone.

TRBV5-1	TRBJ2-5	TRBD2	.	TGCGCCAGCAGCTTCTCGGGACTAGCATCAGAGACCCAGTACTTC	CASSFSGLASETQYF
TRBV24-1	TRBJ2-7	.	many	TGTGCCACCAGTGCGGGATCCCACGAGCAGTACTTC	CATSAGSHEQYF
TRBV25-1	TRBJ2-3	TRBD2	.	TGTGCCAGCAGTGGGGCGACTAGCGGGAGTAGGGATACGCAGTATTTT	CASSGATSGSRDTQYF
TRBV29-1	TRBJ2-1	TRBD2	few	TGCAGCGTTGACGGGACTAGCGGGAGGAGCTCCTACAATGAGCAGTTCTTC	CSVDGTSGRSSYNEQFF
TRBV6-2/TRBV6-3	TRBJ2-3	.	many	TGCGCCAGCAGATACCGGGATACGCAGTATTTT	CASRYRDTQYF
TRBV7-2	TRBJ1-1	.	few	TGTGCCAGCAGCCGGGACCCGCAGGACACTGAAGCTTTCTTT	CASSRDPQDTEAFF
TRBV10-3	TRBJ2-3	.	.	TGTGCCAGTCAATTACGGAGCACCACAGATACGCAGTATTTT	CASQLRSTTDTQYF
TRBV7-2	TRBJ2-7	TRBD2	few	TGTGCCAGCAGCTTAATTGCTCGGACTAGAAAAGCCGAGCAGTACTTC	CASSLIARTRKAEQYF
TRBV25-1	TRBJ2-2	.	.	TGTGCCAGCAGTGCCACCAACACCGGGGAGCGGTTTTTT	CASSATNTGERFF
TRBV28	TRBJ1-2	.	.	TGTGCCAGCAGTTCGGACCGATCGGCTAACTATGGCTACACCTTC	CASSSDRSANYGYTF
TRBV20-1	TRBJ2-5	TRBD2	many	TGCAGTGCTAGTTTGCGGGGGGGGACAGAGACCCAGTACTTC	CSASLRGGTETQYF
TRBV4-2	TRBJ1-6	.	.	TGTGCCCGCAGCCAAAACAGATATTCACCCCTCCACTTT	CARSQNRYSPLHF
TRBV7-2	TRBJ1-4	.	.	TGTGCCAGCAGCTTACGACAAGGACAGAATGAAAAACTGTTTTTT	CASSLRQGQNEKLFF
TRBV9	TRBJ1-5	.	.	TGTGCCAGCGGGCGGACAGTCAATCAGCCCCAGCATTTT	CASGRTVNQPQHF
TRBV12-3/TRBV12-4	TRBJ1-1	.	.	TGTGCCAGCAGTTTCTCGGGGGCGCGTGAAGCTTTCTTT	CASSFSGAREAFF
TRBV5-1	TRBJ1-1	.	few	TGCGCCAGCAGCTTGGCCGAGGCGGGGAACACTGAAGCTTTCTTT	CASSLAEAGNTEAFF
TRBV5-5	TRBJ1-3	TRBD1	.	TGTGCCAGCAGACCACAGGGGGCGCGGGGAAACACCATATATTTT	CASRPQGARGNTIYF
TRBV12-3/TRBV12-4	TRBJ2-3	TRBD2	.	TGTGCCAGCAGTCTAATAGCGGGGAGCACAGATGTGCAGTATTTT	CASSLIAGSTDVQYF
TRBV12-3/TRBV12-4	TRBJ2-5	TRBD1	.	TGTGCCAGCAGAATGACAGGGACGGGGGAGACCCAGTACTTC	CASRMTGTGETQYF
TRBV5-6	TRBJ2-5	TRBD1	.	TGTGCCAGCAGCTTCGTGTGGGCAGGGGGAGAGACCCAGTACTTC	CASSFVWAGGETQYF
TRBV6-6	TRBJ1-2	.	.	TGTGCCAGCAGTTACAGGTTAGGGGCAGGGGCCTATGGCTACACCTTC	CASSYRLGAGAYGYTF
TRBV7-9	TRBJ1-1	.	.	TGTGCCAGCAGCTTATGGGGCAGGGAGTCGACTGAAGCTTTCTTT	CASSLWGRESTEAFF
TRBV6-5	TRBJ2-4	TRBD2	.	TGTGCCAGCAGTTATTATCCGCGGGGGGCCAAAAACATTCAGTACTTC	CASSYYPRGAKNIQYF
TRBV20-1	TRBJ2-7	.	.	TGCAGTGCTATCGAAACCTACGAGCAGTACTTC	CSAIETYEQYF
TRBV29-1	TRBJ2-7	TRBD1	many	TGCAGCGTTGGACAGGGTGTATGGGAGCAGTACTTC	CSVGQGVWEQYF